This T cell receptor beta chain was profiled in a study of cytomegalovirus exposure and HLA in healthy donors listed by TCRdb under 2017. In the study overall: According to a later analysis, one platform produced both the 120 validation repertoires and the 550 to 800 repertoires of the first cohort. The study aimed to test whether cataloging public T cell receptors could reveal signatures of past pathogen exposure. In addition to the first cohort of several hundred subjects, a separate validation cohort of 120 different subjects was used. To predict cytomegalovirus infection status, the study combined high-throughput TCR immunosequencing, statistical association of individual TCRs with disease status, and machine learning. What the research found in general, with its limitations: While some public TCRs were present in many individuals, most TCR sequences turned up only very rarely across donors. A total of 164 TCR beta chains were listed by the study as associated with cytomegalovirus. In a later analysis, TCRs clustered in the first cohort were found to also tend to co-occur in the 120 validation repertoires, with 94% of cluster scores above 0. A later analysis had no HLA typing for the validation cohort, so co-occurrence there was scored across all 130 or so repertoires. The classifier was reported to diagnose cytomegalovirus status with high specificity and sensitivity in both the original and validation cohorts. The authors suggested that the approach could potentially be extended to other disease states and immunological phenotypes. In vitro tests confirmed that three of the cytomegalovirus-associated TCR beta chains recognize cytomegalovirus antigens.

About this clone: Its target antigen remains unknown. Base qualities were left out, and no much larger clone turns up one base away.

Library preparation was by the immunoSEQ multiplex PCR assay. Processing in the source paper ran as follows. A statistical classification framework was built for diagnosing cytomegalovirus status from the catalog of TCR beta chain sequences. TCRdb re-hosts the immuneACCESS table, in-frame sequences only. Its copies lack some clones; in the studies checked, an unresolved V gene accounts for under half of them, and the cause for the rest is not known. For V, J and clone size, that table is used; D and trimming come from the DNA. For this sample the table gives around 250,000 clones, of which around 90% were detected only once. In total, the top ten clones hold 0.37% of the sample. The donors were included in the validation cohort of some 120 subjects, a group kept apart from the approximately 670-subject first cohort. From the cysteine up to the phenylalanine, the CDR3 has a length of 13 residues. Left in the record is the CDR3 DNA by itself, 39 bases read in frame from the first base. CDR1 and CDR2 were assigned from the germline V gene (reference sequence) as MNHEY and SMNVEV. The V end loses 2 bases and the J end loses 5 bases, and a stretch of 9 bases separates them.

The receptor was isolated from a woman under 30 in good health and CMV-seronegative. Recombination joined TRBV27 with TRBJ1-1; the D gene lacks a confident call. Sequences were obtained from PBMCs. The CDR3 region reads CASSLAEWTEAFF. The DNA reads TGTGCCAGCAGTTTAGCGGAGTGGACTGAAGCTTTCTTT.